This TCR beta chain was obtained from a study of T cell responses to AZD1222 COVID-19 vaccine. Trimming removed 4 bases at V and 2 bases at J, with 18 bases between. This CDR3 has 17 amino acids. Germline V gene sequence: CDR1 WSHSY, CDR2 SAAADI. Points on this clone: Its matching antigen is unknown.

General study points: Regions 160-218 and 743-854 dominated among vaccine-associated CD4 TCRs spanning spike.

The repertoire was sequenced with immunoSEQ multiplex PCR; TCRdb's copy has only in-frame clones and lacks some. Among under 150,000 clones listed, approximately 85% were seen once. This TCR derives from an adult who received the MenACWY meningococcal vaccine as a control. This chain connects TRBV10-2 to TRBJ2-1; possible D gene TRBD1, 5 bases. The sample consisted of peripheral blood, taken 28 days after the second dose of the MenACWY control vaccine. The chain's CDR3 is CASSGPPSGKAYNEQFF. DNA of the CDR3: TGCGCCAGCAGTGGTCCCCCTTCAGGGAAGGCCTACAATGAGCAGTTCTTC.